A selection of T cell receptor beta chains follows, all from one sample in a study of cytomegalovirus exposure and HLA in healthy donors. Generated by immunoSEQ multiplex PCR, the TCRdb table keeps only in-frame clones and is missing some. The data show under 150,000 clones, with 78% seen just once and 2.8% held by the top ten. The sequencing input was PBMCs. These receptors all come from a male donor in good health and CMV-seronegative. Both conserved end residues are part of each CDR3. Each record gives: V gene, J gene, clone size, D gene, CDR3 protein, CDR3 DNA. A D gene is named only where the DNA matches it firmly. Not all rows give a size; the values are once, few, many and, for expanded clones, a class.

v_gene: TRBV18
j_gene: TRBJ2-7
abundance: -
d_gene: TRBD1
CDR3aa: CASSRQGSEQYF
CDR3nt: TGTGCCAGCTCAAGACAGGGCTCCGAGCAGTACTTC

v_gene: TRBV4-3
j_gene: TRBJ1-5
abundance: -
d_gene: -
CDR3aa: CASSQEGQGDQPQHF
CDR3nt: TGCGCCAGCAGCCAAGAAGGCCAGGGTGATCAGCCCCAGCATTTT

v_gene: TRBV28
j_gene: TRBJ1-2
abundance: -
d_gene: -
CDR3aa: CASSLQGSLAGYTF
CDR3nt: TGTGCCAGCAGTCTCCAGGGATCCTTGGCTGGCTACACCTTC

v_gene: TRBV18
j_gene: TRBJ1-2
abundance: once
d_gene: -
CDR3aa: CASSVFQGSNYGYTF
CDR3nt: TGTGCCAGCTCAGTATTCCAGGGGTCCAACTATGGCTACACCTTC

v_gene: TRBV5-4
j_gene: TRBJ1-2
abundance: -
d_gene: TRBD1
CDR3aa: CASSPETGTDYGYTF
CDR3nt: TGTGCCAGCAGCCCGGAGACAGGGACTGACTATGGCTACACCTTC

v_gene: TRBV4-1
j_gene: TRBJ1-1
abundance: -
d_gene: -
CDR3aa: CASSQDQFEAFF
CDR3nt: TGCGCCAGCAGCCAAGATCAGTTTGAAGCTTTCTTT

v_gene: TRBV6-1
j_gene: TRBJ2-1
abundance: -
d_gene: -
CDR3aa: CATAGASYNEQFF
CDR3nt: TGTGCCACGGCGGGGGCATCCTACAATGAGCAGTTCTTC

v_gene: TRBV10-3
j_gene: TRBJ2-7
abundance: -
d_gene: -
CDR3aa: CAISEFGSSYEQYF
CDR3nt: TGTGCCATCAGTGAGTTTGGGAGCTCCTACGAGCAGTACTTC

v_gene: TRBV27
j_gene: TRBJ1-6
abundance: -
d_gene: -
CDR3aa: CASSLSGGAGSPLHF
CDR3nt: TGTGCCAGCAGTTTATCGGGGGGGGCGGGTTCACCCCTCCACTTT

v_gene: TRBV6-1
j_gene: TRBJ2-5
abundance: -
d_gene: TRBD2
CDR3aa: CASSAGLAAETQYF
CDR3nt: TGTGCCAGCAGTGCCGGACTAGCGGCAGAGACCCAGTACTTC

v_gene: TRBV30
j_gene: TRBJ2-7
abundance: -
d_gene: TRBD1
CDR3aa: CAWSQGQGAGEQYF
CDR3nt: TGTGCCTGGAGCCAGGGACAGGGGGCAGGCGAGCAGTACTTC

v_gene: TRBV7-8
j_gene: TRBJ1-1
abundance: -
d_gene: -
CDR3aa: CASSPLGAALVNTEAFF
CDR3nt: TGTGCCAGCAGCCCCCTGGGCGCAGCCTTGGTGAACACTGAAGCTTTCTTT

v_gene: TRBV2
j_gene: TRBJ2-1
abundance: -
d_gene: TRBD2
CDR3aa: CASSEEVAGLFGEQFF
CDR3nt: TGTGCCAGCAGTGAAGAAGTAGCGGGATTGTTCGGTGAGCAGTTCTTC

v_gene: TRBV7-9
j_gene: TRBJ2-2
abundance: -
d_gene: TRBD1
CDR3aa: CASSLAGGGTGELFF
CDR3nt: TGTGCCAGCAGCTTAGCAGGGGGCGGCACCGGGGAGCTGTTTTTT

v_gene: TRBV6-6
j_gene: TRBJ1-5
abundance: -
d_gene: TRBD1
CDR3aa: CATSTVQGAGSKPQHF
CDR3nt: TGTGCCACCTCCACCGTCCAGGGGGCAGGAAGCAAGCCCCAGCATTTT

v_gene: TRBV13
j_gene: TRBJ2-2
abundance: few
d_gene: -
CDR3aa: CATHNMHRSATGELFF
CDR3nt: TGTGCCACCCACAACATGCACAGGTCGGCCACCGGGGAGCTGTTTTTT

v_gene: TRBV4-3
j_gene: TRBJ2-5
abundance: -
d_gene: -
CDR3aa: CASSQATGRGETQYF
CDR3nt: TGCGCCAGCAGCCAAGCGACAGGCCGAGGGGAGACCCAGTACTTC

v_gene: TRBV19
j_gene: TRBJ2-3
abundance: -
d_gene: TRBD2
CDR3aa: CASSTLAGGHTDTQYF
CDR3nt: TGTGCCAGTAGTACCCTAGCGGGAGGACACACAGATACGCAGTATTTT

v_gene: TRBV19
j_gene: TRBJ1-4
abundance: -
d_gene: TRBD1
CDR3aa: CASSTGTGVPTNEKLFF
CDR3nt: TGTGCCAGTAGTACGGGGACAGGGGTCCCAACTAATGAAAAACTGTTTTTT

v_gene: TRBV15
j_gene: TRBJ2-2
abundance: few
d_gene: -
CDR3aa: CATSRDGPNTGELFF
CDR3nt: TGTGCCACCAGCAGAGATGGGCCGAACACCGGGGAGCTGTTTTTT

v_gene: TRBV30
j_gene: TRBJ2-1
abundance: few
d_gene: TRBD2
CDR3aa: CAWSTAGLAGVNEQFF
CDR3nt: TGTGCCTGGAGTACCGCCGGACTAGCGGGAGTTAATGAGCAGTTCTTC

v_gene: TRBV27
j_gene: TRBJ2-7
abundance: -
d_gene: -
CDR3aa: CASSTRGSYEQYF
CDR3nt: TGTGCCAGCAGCACCAGGGGAAGCTACGAGCAGTACTTC

v_gene: TRBV5-4
j_gene: TRBJ2-2
abundance: -
d_gene: -
CDR3aa: CASSSGLASDTGELFF
CDR3nt: TGTGCCAGCAGCTCCGGACTGGCCTCGGACACCGGGGAGCTGTTTTTT

v_gene: TRBV5-1
j_gene: TRBJ1-1
abundance: -
d_gene: -
CDR3aa: CASSLLGGLGEAFF
CDR3nt: TGCGCCAGCAGTCTTCTGGGGGGGCTCGGTGAAGCTTTCTTT

v_gene: TRBV19
j_gene: TRBJ1-5
abundance: -
d_gene: -
CDR3aa: CASSIPGRQPQHF
CDR3nt: TGTGCCAGTAGTATCCCAGGGCGTCAGCCCCAGCATTTT

v_gene: TRBV19
j_gene: TRBJ1-4
abundance: -
d_gene: TRBD1
CDR3aa: CASSIGTGFEKLFF
CDR3nt: TGTGCCAGTAGTATTGGGACAGGCTTTGAAAAACTGTTTTTT

v_gene: TRBV5-1
j_gene: TRBJ1-4
abundance: -
d_gene: -
CDR3aa: CASSSRPARDEKLFF
CDR3nt: TGCGCCAGCAGCTCCCGACCCGCTAGAGATGAAAAACTGTTTTTT

v_gene: TRBV10-3
j_gene: TRBJ2-7
abundance: -
d_gene: -
CDR3aa: CAISESGSEQYF
CDR3nt: TGTGCCATCAGTGAATCCGGGAGCGAGCAGTACTTC

v_gene: TRBV4-1
j_gene: TRBJ1-1
abundance: -
d_gene: TRBD1
CDR3aa: CASSSQTGQKNTEAFF
CDR3nt: TGCGCCAGCAGCTCGCAAACGGGACAGAAAAACACTGAAGCTTTCTTT

v_gene: TRBV5-1
j_gene: TRBJ2-1
abundance: few
d_gene: TRBD1
CDR3aa: CASSLQGAYNEQFF
CDR3nt: TGCGCCAGCAGCTTGCAGGGGGCCTACAATGAGCAGTTCTTC

v_gene: TRBV5-1
j_gene: TRBJ2-1
abundance: -
d_gene: TRBD1
CDR3aa: CASSLVIRTGNYNEQFF
CDR3nt: TGCGCCAGCAGCTTGGTCATCAGGACAGGCAACTACAATGAGCAGTTCTTC

v_gene: TRBV27
j_gene: TRBJ1-2
abundance: -
d_gene: -
CDR3aa: CASSRGFGDGYTF
CDR3nt: TGTGCCAGCAGCAGAGGGTTCGGGGATGGCTACACCTTC

v_gene: TRBV7-9
j_gene: TRBJ1-2
abundance: -
d_gene: TRBD1
CDR3aa: CASRADRGANYGYTF
CDR3nt: TGTGCCAGCAGGGCCGACAGGGGTGCGAACTATGGCTACACCTTC

v_gene: TRBV6-5
j_gene: TRBJ2-7
abundance: -
d_gene: -
CDR3aa: CASSNGDSSYGQYF
CDR3nt: TGTGCCAGCAGTAACGGGGATTCCTCCTACGGGCAGTACTTC

v_gene: TRBV27
j_gene: TRBJ2-7
abundance: -
d_gene: TRBD1
CDR3aa: CASSTPGQPYEQYF
CDR3nt: TGTGCCAGCAGTACTCCGGGACAGCCCTACGAGCAGTACTTC

v_gene: TRBV14
j_gene: TRBJ2-5
abundance: -
d_gene: -
CDR3aa: CASSQDWGPIETQYF
CDR3nt: TGTGCCAGCAGCCAAGATTGGGGGCCTATAGAGACCCAGTACTTC

v_gene: TRBV5-1
j_gene: TRBJ1-4
abundance: -
d_gene: -
CDR3aa: CASSLVRFNEKLFF
CDR3nt: TGCGCCAGCAGCTTGGTCAGATTTAATGAAAAACTGTTTTTT

v_gene: TRBV5-8
j_gene: TRBJ1-2
abundance: -
d_gene: TRBD1
CDR3aa: CASSLNTGGQYYGYTF
CDR3nt: TGTGCCAGCAGCCTGAACACAGGGGGCCAATACTATGGCTACACCTTC

v_gene: TRBV28
j_gene: TRBJ1-3
abundance: -
d_gene: -
CDR3aa: CASSSTDTSGNTIYF
CDR3nt: TGTGCCAGCAGTTCCACAGACACCTCTGGAAACACCATATATTTT

v_gene: TRBV30
j_gene: TRBJ2-1
abundance: -
d_gene: -
CDR3aa: CALNAGGEQFF
CDR3nt: TGTGCCTTAAACGCGGGCGGTGAGCAGTTCTTC

v_gene: TRBV27
j_gene: TRBJ2-1
abundance: -
d_gene: -
CDR3aa: CASSLGRHNEQFF
CDR3nt: TGTGCCAGCAGTTTAGGCCGTCACAATGAGCAGTTCTTC

v_gene: TRBV30
j_gene: TRBJ1-5
abundance: few
d_gene: TRBD1
CDR3aa: CAWSPTGVPLQNQPQHF
CDR3nt: TGTGCCTGGAGCCCGACAGGGGTTCCCCTCCAGAATCAGCCCCAGCATTTT

v_gene: TRBV7-9
j_gene: TRBJ2-6
abundance: -
d_gene: -
CDR3aa: CASSLEGAGANVLTF
CDR3nt: TGTGCCAGCAGCTTAGAAGGGGCTGGGGCCAACGTCCTGACTTTC

v_gene: TRBV5-1
j_gene: TRBJ2-1
abundance: -
d_gene: TRBD1
CDR3aa: CASSLGGGLDNEQFF
CDR3nt: TGCGCCAGCAGCTTGGGAGGGGGCTTGGACAATGAGCAGTTCTTC

v_gene: TRBV27
j_gene: TRBJ2-7
abundance: -
d_gene: -
CDR3aa: CASSQEFGTARLEQYF
CDR3nt: TGTGCCAGCAGTCAAGAGTTTGGGACTGCCAGGTTAGAGCAGTACTTC

v_gene: TRBV19
j_gene: TRBJ1-2
abundance: -
d_gene: TRBD1
CDR3aa: CASSVGAGGGYTF
CDR3nt: TGTGCCAGTAGCGTCGGGGCAGGGGGCGGCTACACCTTC